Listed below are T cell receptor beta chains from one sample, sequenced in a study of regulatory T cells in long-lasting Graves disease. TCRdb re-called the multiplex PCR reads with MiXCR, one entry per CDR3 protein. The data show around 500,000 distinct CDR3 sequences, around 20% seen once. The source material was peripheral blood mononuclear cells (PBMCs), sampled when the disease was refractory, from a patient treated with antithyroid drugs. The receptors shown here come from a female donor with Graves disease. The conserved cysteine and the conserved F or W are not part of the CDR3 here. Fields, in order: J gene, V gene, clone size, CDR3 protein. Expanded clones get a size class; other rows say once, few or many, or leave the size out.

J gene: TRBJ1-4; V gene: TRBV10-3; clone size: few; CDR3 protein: AISESRAPGEKLF
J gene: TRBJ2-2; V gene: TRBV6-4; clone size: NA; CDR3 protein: ARQTRNFTGELF
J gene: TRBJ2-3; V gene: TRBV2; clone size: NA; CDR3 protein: ASIEDLTDTQY
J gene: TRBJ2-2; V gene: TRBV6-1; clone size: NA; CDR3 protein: ASSRDSPGELF
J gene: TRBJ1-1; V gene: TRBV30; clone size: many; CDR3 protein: AYRRGGYTEAF
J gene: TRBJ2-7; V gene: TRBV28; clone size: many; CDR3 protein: ASRGGGYVVEQY
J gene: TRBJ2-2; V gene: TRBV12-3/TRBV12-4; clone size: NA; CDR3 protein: ASSPTSNGELF
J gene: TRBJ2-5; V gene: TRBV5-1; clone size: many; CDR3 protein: ASSPPGSQETQY
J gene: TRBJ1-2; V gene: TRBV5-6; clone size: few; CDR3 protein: ASSRTDSRGYT
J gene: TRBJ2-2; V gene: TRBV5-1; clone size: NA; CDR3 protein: ASSQHLTQVKNTGELF
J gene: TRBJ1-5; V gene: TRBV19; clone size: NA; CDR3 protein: ASSRQYAQPQH
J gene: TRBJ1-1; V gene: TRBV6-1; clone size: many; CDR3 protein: ASSQTDSSEAF
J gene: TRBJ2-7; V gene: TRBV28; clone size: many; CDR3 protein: ATQLGVEQY
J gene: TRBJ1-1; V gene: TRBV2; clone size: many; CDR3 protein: ASNGRKNTEAF
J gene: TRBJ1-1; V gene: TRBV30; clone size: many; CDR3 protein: ACTFRGTEAF